This entry lists 28 T cell receptor beta chains sequenced from one sample in a study of blood T cell repertoires in COVID-19. The repertoire was sequenced with immunoSEQ multiplex PCR; TCRdb's copy has only in-frame clones and lacks some. The sample has some 250,000 clones, approximately 81% seen once; the top ten hold over 2.5%. Sequencing used peripheral blood. The receptors come from an older woman with active or convalescent COVID-19.

This clone is a singleton in its sample. The chain employs TRBV4-3 and TRBJ2-2; 10 bases align to TRBD2. V dropped 3 bases and J dropped 2; count of bases not matched to a gene: 9. CDR1 and CDR2 (germline): LGHNA, YSLEER. The CDR3 is 18 residues long. In DNA, the CDR3 is TGCGCCAGCAGCCAGGCGCAGCTAGCGGGGGCAAACACCGGGGAGCTGTTTTTT. This translates into CASSQAQLAGANTGELFF.

This clone was seen a few times. The rearrangement links TRBV7-3 to TRBJ2-1; D possibly corresponds to TRBD2 (5 bases). This CDR3 is built from 16 residues. In germline, CDR1 is SGHTA, CDR2 FQGTGA. V lost 2 bases, J lost 2 bases, and 13 bases lay in between. CDR3 loop: CASSLVRGQAYNEQFF. The CDR3 region has the DNA TGTGCCAGCAGCTTAGTACGAGGGCAGGCCTACAATGAGCAGTTCTTC. The full variable domain, with the rest looked up from reference TRBV7-3 and TRBJ2-1, is GAGVSQTPSNKVTEKGKYVELRCDPISGHTALYWYRQSLGQGPEFLIYFQGTGAADDSGLPNDRFFAVRPEGSVSTLKIQRTERGDSAVYLCASSLVRGQAYNEQFFGPGTRLTVL.

The chain links TRBV4-1 to TRBJ1-1; D is possibly TRBD1 (6 bases). Looked up from germline, CDR1 is MGHRA and CDR2 is YSYEKL. The CDR3 is 15 residues long. Trimming removed 1 base from V and 1 base from J, with 10 bases in between. CDR3 sequence reads: CASSQAGAPNTEAFF. The CDR3 DNA sequence: TGCGCCAGCAGCCAAGCAGGGGCCCCGAACACTGAAGCTTTCTTT.

The genes are TRBV6-6 and TRBJ2-7; 9 bases are a match to TRBD1. The length of the CDR3 is 15 residues. Germline V gives CDR1 MNHNY, CDR2 SVGAGI (reference sequence). V trimming: 5 bases; J trimming: 1 base; junction bases outside the gene matches: 6. The CDR3 DNA follows: TGTGCCAGCAGTCTAGGGACAGGGCCGTCCTACGAGCAGTACTTC. Amino acid sequence: CASSLGTGPSYEQYF.

This sequence joins TRBV6-2 or TRBV6-3 and TRBJ2-1, with 16 bases that match TRBD2. V shed 4 bases, J shed 3 bases, and the junction held 15 bases outside the gene matches. The CDR3 is 21 residues long. Germline values: CDR1 MNHEY, CDR2 SVGEGT. CDR3 region: CASSFLPGLAGGPYGYNEQFF. DNA for the CDR3: TGTGCCAGCAGTTTCCTCCCGGGACTAGCGGGGGGGCCTTACGGCTACAATGAGCAGTTCTTC.

This rearrangement joins TRBV7-9 to TRBJ1-1, with D tentatively TRBD1 (6 bases). The CDR3 has 13 residues. Per the germline V gene, CDR1 is SEHNR and CDR2 is FQNEAQ (reference sequence). Trimming cost V 5 bases and J 4 bases, with 11 bases left between them. CDR3 sequence reads: CASSGGQGTEAFF. The CDR3 region has the DNA TGTGCCAGCAGCGGGGGCCAGGGCACTGAAGCTTTCTTT.

The chain combines TRBV2 with TRBJ2-4, with TRBD1 matching over 8 bases. The V gene end was trimmed by 11 bases and the J gene end by 6 bases; junction bases not matched to a gene: 6. Germline values: CDR1 SNHLY, CDR2 FYNNEI. This CDR3 comprises 12 residues. The CDR3 sequence: CAARTGINIQYF. Written as DNA, the CDR3 is TGTGCCGCCCGGACAGGGATAAACATTCAGTACTTC.

The V call is TRBV6-2 or TRBV6-3, the J call TRBJ1-1, with 8 bases identical to TRBD1. This CDR3 contains 15 residues. Germline CDR1 is MNHEY and CDR2 is SVGEGT. Germline trimming cut 5 bases from V and 4 bases from J; bases unmatched to any gene: 9. DNA for the CDR3: TGTGCCAGCAGTCCACAGGGGGGGAGGAGCACTGAAGCTTTCTTT. Its protein product is CASSPQGGRSTEAFF.

This clone has only one observation. V is TRBV4-2 and J is TRBJ1-2; a weak D match, TRBD1 (6 bases). The germline V gene has CDR1 LGHNA and CDR2 YNFKEQ. This CDR3 region has 15 residues. V lost 5 bases and J lost 2, with 15 bases in between. The CDR3 region is CASSKKDQGNYGYTF. CDR3 DNA: TGTGCCAGCAGCAAAAAGGATCAGGGGAACTATGGCTACACCTTC.

This clone was observed once. J is TRBJ1-1 and V is TRBV19; possible D gene TRBD1, 6 bases. The germline CDR1 and CDR2 sequences are LNHDA and SQIVND (reference sequence). The V gene lost 8 bases and the J gene lost 0 bases, with 16 bases spanning the gap. The CDR3 length is 15 residues. The DNA of the CDR3 is TGTGCCAGTTCGCGACAGGAGACTATGAACACTGAAGCTTTCTTT. Encoded protein: CASSRQETMNTEAFF.

This clone was seen a few times. V and J are TRBV10-1 and TRBJ2-5; D not resolved. V was pared by 5 bases and J by 2 bases, with 9 bases between. The germline gives CDR1 WNHNN, CDR2 SYGVQD (reference sequence). This CDR3 spans 13 amino acids. Here the CDR3 DNA reads TGCGCCAGCAGTTGGTCTGAGCAAGAGACCCAGTACTTC. This sequence encodes CASSWSEQETQYF.

The rearrangement joins TRBV20-1 to TRBJ2-2; 7 bases are a match to TRBD1. The CDR3 is 15 amino acids. V lost 3 bases to trimming and J lost 5 bases; unmatched junction nucleotides: 9. The germline V gene has CDR1 DFQATT and CDR2 SNEGSKA (reference sequence). CDR3 loop: CSASRQGPFTGELFF. The CDR3 coding sequence is TGCAGTGCTAGTAGACAGGGTCCCTTTACCGGGGAGCTGTTTTTT.

The V and J genes are TRBV7-9 and TRBJ1-4; 11 bases line up with TRBD1. This CDR3 has 15 residues. V lost 5 bases, J lost 5 bases, and 4 bases stayed unmatched. Germline lookup yields CDR1 SEHNR and CDR2 FQNEAQ (reference sequence). The CDR3 region has the DNA TGTGCCAGCAGCCCCGGGACAGGGGGGAATGAAAAACTGTTTTTT. This translates into CASSPGTGGNEKLFF.

J is TRBJ2-3 and V is TRBV12-3 or TRBV12-4; the match to TRBD2 covers 10 bases. The V gene end was trimmed by 1 base and the J gene end by 10 bases; junction bases not matched to a gene: 2. The CDR3 runs to 13 residues. Here the CDR3 DNA reads TGTGCCAGCAGTTTAGGGACTAGCGGACCGCAGTATTTT. This codes for CASSLGTSGPQYF.

J is TRBJ1-2 and V is TRBV5-5; D not resolved. Trimming pared 7 bases from V and 5 bases from J, leaving 21 bases between. Germline V CDR1 and CDR2: SGHKS, YYEKEE (reference sequence). The CDR3 consists of 15 residues. For the CDR3, the DNA is TGTGCCAGCCACCACTCCTCCGTGACGGGATATGGCTACACCTTC. This translates into CASHHSSVTGYGYTF.

V is TRBV12-3 or TRBV12-4 and J is TRBJ1-2, with 8 bases that match TRBD1. CDR3 size: 13 residues. The V segment lost 5 bases and the J segment 4 bases; nucleotides outside the gene matches: 3. The CDR3 region has the DNA TGTGCCAGCAGTGCACAGGGGGGCTATGGCTACACCTTC. It yields the protein CASSAQGGYGYTF.

The chain couples TRBV11-2 to TRBJ1-2, with 7 positions matching TRBD1. CDR3 length: 15 residues. The germline CDR1 and CDR2 sequences are SGHAT and FQNNGV. With 4 bases clipped from V and 4 bases from J, the junction kept 9 bases outside the gene matches. The CDR3: CASSYGQDLTYGYTF. CDR3 DNA: TGTGCCAGCAGCTACGGACAGGATCTGACCTATGGCTACACCTTC. Combining the CDR3 with reference TRBV11-2 and TRBJ1-2 gives the whole variable domain EAGVAQSPRYKIIEKRQSVAFWCNPISGHATLYWYQQILGQGPKLLIQFQNNGVVDDSQLPKDRFSAERLKGVDSTLKIQPAKLEDSAVYLCASSYGQDLTYGYTFGSGTRLTVV.

The chain couples TRBV2 to TRBJ1-4; tentative D call: TRBD1 (6 bases). Between the trimmed V and J ends, which lost 5 bases and 4 bases, there was a span of 11 bases. Germline-derived CDR1 and CDR2 are SNHLY and FYNNEI. The CDR3 spans 14 residues. The CDR3 DNA sequence: TGTGCCAGCAGTTTCGGGACATATAATGAAAAACTGTTTTTT. The encoded protein is CASSFGTYNEKLFF.

The J gene is TRBJ1-2, the V gene TRBV7-9; possibly TRBD1 for D (5 bases). From germline, CDR1 is SEHNR and CDR2 FQNEAQ (reference sequence). This CDR3 is built from 18 residues. Trimming shortened V by 5 bases and J by 4 bases, and 26 bases separated the two germline ends. The CDR3 nucleotides read TGTGCCAGCAGCGAGACGGGGGATGCGCGCGCTTGGGGCTATGGCTACACCTTC. Protein sequence: CASSETGDARAWGYGYTF.

This clone has only one observation. This chain links TRBV7-8 with TRBJ1-1; tentative D call: TRBD1 (6 bases). CDR3 length equals 13 residues. From germline, CDR1 is SGHVS and CDR2 FQNEAQ. The V and J ends lost 4 bases and 7 bases respectively, with 13 bases between them. The CDR3: CASSWDTPDEAFF. The CDR3 DNA reads TGTGCCAGCAGCTGGGACACCCCAGATGAAGCTTTCTTT.

A remark on this clone: Additional DNA sequences in this sample encode the identical CDR3. The rearrangement uses TRBV7-9 and TRBJ2-5; no definite D call. The CDR3 runs to 12 residues. The germline CDR1 and CDR2 sequences are SEHNR and FQNEAQ (reference sequence). The ends were cut back, 1 base at V and 5 bases at J, with 5 bases in the middle. In DNA form, the CDR3 reads TGTGCCAGCAGCTTAGGCCGGGAGACCCAGTACTTC. Protein: CASSLGRETQYF.

The rearrangement uses TRBV19 and TRBJ1-1; 7 bases line up with TRBD1. CDR3 size: 14 residues. V shed 5 bases, J shed 4 bases, and the junction held 7 bases outside the gene matches. CDR1 and CDR2 (germline): LNHDA, SQIVND (reference sequence). The CDR3 bases are TGTGCCAGTAGTGGACAGGCTGGGGGCACTGAAGCTTTCTTT. It yields the protein CASSGQAGGTEAFF.

The rearrangement joins TRBV14 to TRBJ2-3; 7 nucleotides match TRBD2. Germline CDR1 reads SGHDN; CDR2 reads FVKESK. The CDR3 has 13 amino acids. V dropped 2 bases and J dropped 12; count of bases not matched to a gene: 8. The CDR3 DNA reads as TGTGCCAGCAGCCAACTTCAGCGGGGAGCCCAGTATTTT. Translating gives CASSQLQRGAQYF.

J is TRBJ1-3 and V is TRBV10-3, with D unclear. Germline V gene data show CDR1 as ENHRY and CDR2 as SYGVKD. This CDR3 has 13 amino acids. V was trimmed by 8 bases and J by 0 bases, leaving 8 bases between them. The DNA of the CDR3 is TGTGCCATCGAGGAGAGCTCTGGAAACACCATATATTTT. Protein: CAIEESSGNTIYF.

This clone has a single count. The rearrangement uses TRBV4-2 and TRBJ1-6; 7 bases agree with TRBD1. The germline CDR1 and CDR2 sequences are LGHNA and YNFKEQ. V dropped 3 bases and J dropped 5; count of bases not matched to a gene: 10. The CDR3 spans 17 residues. In DNA, the CDR3 is TGTGCCAGCAGCCAGGATCAAGGACAGGTTCATAATTCACCCCTCCACTTT. Translated, it gives CASSQDQGQVHNSPLHF.

The J gene is TRBJ1-4, the V gene TRBV7-9, with TRBD1 identical over 8 bases. CDR3 length: 15 residues. Germline values: CDR1 SEHNR, CDR2 FQNEAQ (reference sequence). The J segment lost 7 bases and the V segment lost 3 bases, leaving 7 bases of the junction unmatched. CDR3 region: CASSFGQGGSEKLFF. The CDR3 DNA follows: TGTGCCAGCAGCTTTGGACAGGGTGGTTCTGAAAAACTGTTTTTT.

This clone was recorded once. The rearrangement uses TRBV7-9 and TRBJ2-7; the match to TRBD1 covers 8 bases. The CDR3 runs 16 residues. In germline, CDR1 is SEHNR, CDR2 FQNEAQ (reference sequence). V lost 1 base and J lost 3; bases outside the gene matches: 8. In DNA form, the CDR3 reads TGTGCCAGCAGCTTAGATCGTACAGGGGGTTTCTACGAGCAGTACTTC. It is translated as CASSLDRTGGFYEQYF.

This rearrangement joins TRBV5-1 to TRBJ1-6; 8 bases map to TRBD1. The CDR3 consists of 15 residues. V gave up 0 bases and J gave up 7 bases; unmatched junction bases: 3. The germline CDR1 and CDR2 sequences are SGHRS and YFSETQ. CDR3 sequence (DNA): TGCGCCAGCAGCTTGGCCCAGGGGGCAAATTCACCCCTCCACTTT. This encodes CASSLAQGANSPLHF.